Each of the 23 T cell receptor beta chains below was sequenced from the same sample in a study of beta chain features in type 1 diabetes. Study observations and caveats: Within each of all four CD4+ subsets, Type 1 diabetes patients had TCRB CDR3s that were moderately but significantly shorter.

The antigens these receptors bind are not known. The isolated RNA, all of it, was reverse transcribed, so expressed TCRB transcripts were what got sequenced. Profiled with immunoSEQ multiplex PCR; TCRdb holds only in-frame clones, not every one. The data show 40,000 to 45,000 clones, approximately 68% seen once. What was sequenced was Tregs from blood. These receptors all come from a woman between 18 and 30 years old with type 1 diabetes.

CDR3 bases: TGCGCCAGCAGACGACGGGAGACAGGGGTAGGGGAGCTGTTTTTT. Its protein product is CASRRRETGVGELFF. The chain recombines TRBV4-3 with TRBJ2-2, with 8 bases fitting TRBD1. The CDR3 runs 15 residues. The germline gives CDR1 LGHNA, CDR2 YSLEER. V dropped 6 bases and J dropped 8; count of bases not matched to a gene: 11.

V usage is TRBV4-1 and J usage is TRBJ1-1; 7 bases are a match to TRBD1. This CDR3 region has 17 residues. CDR1 is MGHRA and CDR2 is YSYEKL in the germline V gene. V trimming: 4 bases; J trimming: 0 bases; junction bases outside the gene matches: 11. CDR3 residues: CASSRPRDRLMNTEAFF. The CDR3 DNA reads TGCGCCAGCAGCCGCCCCCGGGACAGACTCATGAACACTGAAGCTTTCTTT.

CDR3 in amino acids: CASSATTGFEQYF. CDR3 nucleotide sequence: TGTGCCAGCAGCGCGACGACAGGGTTTGAGCAGTACTTC. The gene calls are TRBV9 and TRBJ2-7; 7 bases fit TRBD1. Trimming at V came to 3 bases and at J to 7 bases, leaving 7 bases not matched to a gene. The CDR3 extends over 13 amino acids. CDR1 SGDLS and CDR2 YYNGEE come from the germline V gene.

This clone was picked up a small number of times. The CDR3 here is CASSFDRGDTEAFF. CDR3 nucleotide sequence: TGTGCCAGCAGCTTTGACAGGGGCGACACTGAAGCTTTCTTT. The V call is TRBV5-4, the J call TRBJ1-1; 8 bases line up with TRBD1. This CDR3 is built from 14 residues. CDR1 and CDR2 (germline): SGHNT, YYREEE (reference sequence). J gave up 3 bases and V 2 bases, and 3 bases lay outside the gene matches.

The V gene is TRBV30, the J gene TRBJ2-3, with 7 bases identical to TRBD2. CDR3 size: 14 residues. Germline CDR1 reads GTSNPN; CDR2 reads SVGIG (reference sequence). Germline trimming cut 1 base from V and 12 bases from J; bases unmatched to any gene: 13. Here the CDR3 DNA reads TGTGCCTGGAGTGGGGGACTGGCGGGAGCCCGCCAGTATTTT. It codes for CAWSGGLAGARQYF.

The rearrangement links TRBV2 to TRBJ1-3; possibly TRBD1 for D (6 bases). V was pared by 0 bases and J by 5 bases, with 17 bases between. The germline V gene encodes CDR1 SNHLY and CDR2 FYNNEI. This CDR3 contains 17 residues. The CDR3 DNA follows: TGTGCCAGCAGTGAAGCGGGTTTTACAGGGACTAGAAACACCATATATTTT. This codes for CASSEAGFTGTRNTIYF.

This clone was found once. V gene TRBV19 combines with J gene TRBJ2-7; 9 positions agree with TRBD1. The CDR3 runs to 14 residues. The trim removed 5 bases at V and 3 bases at J, leaving 5 bases unmatched. Germline CDR1 and CDR2: LNHDA and SQIVND (reference sequence). CDR3 bases: TGTGCCAGTAGTCCGCGGGACAGGGTCTACGAGCAGTACTTC. Translation gives CASSPRDRVYEQYF.

This clone was found a few times. The rearrangement links TRBV4-3 to TRBJ2-7; D might be TRBD1 (5 bases). The V and J ends lost 0 bases and 7 bases respectively, with 22 bases between them. From germline, CDR1 is LGHNA and CDR2 YSLEER. The CDR3 is 17 residues long. Here the CDR3 DNA reads TGCGCCAGCAGCCAAGATTCGCTAGGGGCTTCCTATTGGGAGCAGTACTTC. Its protein product is CASSQDSLGASYWEQYF.

This chain joins TRBV11-2 and TRBJ1-2; 7 nucleotides line up with TRBD1. Germline CDR1 reads SGHAT; CDR2 reads FQNNGV. The CDR3 sequence is 13 residues long. The ends lost 5 bases at V and 6 bases at J; junction bases unmatched: 6. The CDR3 protein is CASSRQGGNGYTF. The CDR3 nucleotides are TGTGCCAGCAGCCGACAGGGTGGGAATGGCTACACCTTC.

Only a few counts were recorded for this clone. The chain employs TRBV29-1 and TRBJ2-7; 8 nucleotides align to TRBD1. The CDR3 spans 14 residues. Per germline, CDR1 SQVTM and CDR2 ANQGSEA. The V segment lost 3 bases and the J segment 2 bases; nucleotides outside the gene matches: 6. CDR3 amino acids: CSVEWAGGAYEQYF. The CDR3 DNA reads TGCAGCGTTGAGTGGGCAGGGGGCGCCTACGAGCAGTACTTC.

The V call is TRBV19, the J call TRBJ2-2, with 7 positions matching TRBD2. CDR1 and CDR2 (germline): LNHDA, SQIVND (reference sequence). The CDR3 loop spans 14 amino acids. J lost 2 bases, V lost 7 bases, and 4 bases had no gene match. This CDR3 reads CASKRGFNTGELFF. The CDR3 DNA sequence: TGTGCCAGTAAGCGGGGATTTAACACCGGGGAGCTGTTTTTT.

J is TRBJ2-7 and V is TRBV10-3, with D possibly TRBD1 on 5 matching bases. Per germline, CDR1 ENHRY and CDR2 SYGVKD. The CDR3 totals 17 residues. With 2 bases removed from V and 0 bases from J, the gap between germline ends came to 17 bases. The CDR3 loop reads CAISEEYRRQNSYEQYF. The CDR3, as DNA: TGTGCCATCAGTGAGGAGTACCGGCGACAGAACTCCTACGAGCAGTACTTC.

The CDR3 DNA reads as TGTGCCACCAGCAGAGGTTTGGGACAGACTACTCAAGAGACCCAGTACTTC. Translated: CATSRGLGQTTQETQYF. V is TRBV15 and J is TRBJ2-5, with 7 bases identical to TRBD1. The germline CDR1 and CDR2 sequences are LNHNV and YYDKDF (reference sequence). V lost 1 base and J lost 2; bases outside the gene matches: 10. The CDR3 runs 17 residues.

This chain links TRBV19 with TRBJ2-7, with 7 positions matching TRBD1. This CDR3 contains 16 residues. The germline V gene encodes CDR1 LNHDA and CDR2 SQIVND (reference sequence). Trimming took 5 bases from V and 0 from J; bases not matched to a gene: 10. The CDR3 spells CASSPSPGQSSYEQYF. The CDR3 DNA follows: TGTGCCAGTAGTCCTTCTCCGGGACAGAGCTCCTACGAGCAGTACTTC.

This chain connects TRBV7-2 to TRBJ2-7; 9 bases are a match to TRBD1. The length of the CDR3 is 15 residues. V gave up 4 bases and J gave up 7 bases; unmatched junction bases: 11. Germline V lookup: CDR1 SGHTA, CDR2 FQGNSA. CDR3 bases: TGTGCCAGCAGCTCACCGGACAGGGGCCTCCTGGAGCAGTACTTC. Translated, it gives CASSSPDRGLLEQYF.

This clone was counted between two and nine times. The chain links TRBV5-1 to TRBJ2-2; a possible D gene is TRBD1 (5 bases). V lost 6 bases, J lost 5 bases, and 11 bases lay in between. CDR3 length: 13 residues. In germline, CDR1 is SGHRS, CDR2 YFSETQ. CDR3 amino acids: CASKPGNTGELFF. The CDR3 coding sequence is TGCGCCAGCAAGCCAGGGAATACCGGGGAGCTGTTTTTT. Looking up the rest from reference TRBV5-1 and TRBJ2-2 gives the full variable domain: KAGVTQTPRYLIKTRGQQVTLSCSPISGHRSVSWYQQTPGQGLQFLFEYFSETQRNKGNFPGRFSGRQFSNSRSEMNVSTLELGDSALYLCASKPGNTGELFFGEGSRLTVL.

This chain links TRBV9 with TRBJ2-5, with 10 bases lining up with TRBD2. This CDR3 is built from 15 residues. In germline, CDR1 is SGDLS, CDR2 YYNGEE. The V segment lost 0 bases and the J segment 6 bases; nucleotides outside the gene matches: 5. The CDR3 here is CASSVEPSGSQTQYF. The DNA of the CDR3 is TGTGCCAGCAGCGTAGAGCCTAGCGGGAGCCAGACCCAGTACTTC.

The gene calls are TRBV7-6 and TRBJ2-3; D may be TRBD2 (6 bases). Germline assignment: CDR1 SGHVS and CDR2 FNYEAQ. V was trimmed by 4 bases and J by 4 bases, leaving 9 bases between them. The CDR3 extends over 13 amino acids. The chain's CDR3 is CASSSGGADTQYF. The DNA of the CDR3 is TGTGCCAGCAGCTCCGGCGGGGCAGATACGCAGTATTTT.

The CDR3 region is CASSSTGTVYEQYF. CDR3 coding DNA: TGCGCCAGCAGCTCCACCGGGACAGTCTACGAGCAGTACTTC. The chain joins TRBV4-1 to TRBJ2-7; 7 bases are a match to TRBD1. The J segment lost 3 bases and the V segment lost 5 bases, leaving 7 bases of the junction unmatched. This CDR3 spans 14 amino acids. The germline CDR1 and CDR2 sequences are MGHRA and YSYEKL.

The genes are TRBV14 and TRBJ1-2; D is perhaps TRBD1 (5 bases). V was cut by 0 bases and J by 8 bases, with 13 bases left in between. The length of the CDR3 is 14 residues. Per the germline V gene, CDR1 is SGHDN and CDR2 is FVKESK. CDR3 in DNA: TGTGCCAGCAGCCAAGAGGGCAGGGAGGTAGGCTACACCTTC. Its protein product is CASSQEGREVGYTF.

There are a few counts of this clone. The chain carries TRBV7-9 and TRBJ2-7, with 7 bases that match TRBD1. CDR1 is SEHNR and CDR2 is FQNEAQ in the germline V gene (reference sequence). The CDR3 runs 13 residues. J lost 3 bases, V lost 10 bases, and 9 bases had no gene match. CDR3 DNA sequence: TGTGCCACCCGCACAGGGGAAAACTACGAGCAGTACTTC. Translation gives CATRTGENYEQYF.

V usage is TRBV19 and J usage is TRBJ2-2; 7 positions match TRBD2. CDR1 is LNHDA and CDR2 is SQIVND in the germline V gene (reference sequence). This CDR3 comprises 15 residues. CDR3 residues: CASGRLAMSDGELFF. The CDR3 coding sequence is TGTGCGAGCGGCAGACTAGCTATGAGTGACGGGGAGCTGTTTTTT.

The sample holds one count of this clone. Here the CDR3 reads CASSLVGNYEQYF. CDR3 in DNA: TGTGCCAGCAGTTTGGTCGGGAACTACGAGCAGTACTTC. This sequence joins TRBV27 and TRBJ2-5, with D possibly matching TRBD2 (5 bases). Matching the DNA end better, TRBJ2-7 makes the J call doubtful. This CDR3 is 13 amino acids long. Per germline, CDR1 MNHEY and CDR2 SMNVEV (reference sequence).